The 21 T cell receptor beta chains listed next were all sequenced from one sample in a study of monozygotic twins with inflammatory bowel disease. TCRdb re-called the 5' RACE reads and shows each CDR3 protein once, DNA omitted. This sample contains more than 350,000 distinct CDR3 sequences. The sequenced sample was blood. Receptor source: a human donor with ulcerative colitis or Crohn's disease, or a healthy co-twin of an affected twin (not recorded which).

The chain joins TRBV24-1 to TRBJ2-3. The CDR3 contains 13 residues. The germline V gene encodes CDR1 KGHDR and CDR2 SFDVKD. The CDR3 loop reads CATSDSGRDTQYF.

The rearrangement uses TRBV18 and TRBJ2-7; the D call from TCRdb, TRBD2, cannot be confirmed without DNA. Germline CDR1 reads KGHSH; CDR2 reads LQKENI. The CDR3 runs to 15 residues. The CDR3 spells CASSPIAGGAYEQYF.

V and J are TRBV4-1 and TRBJ1-3; TCRdb selects TRBD1, and the lack of DNA leaves this call unchecked. Germline CDR1 MGHRA, CDR2 YSYEKL. This CDR3 comprises 16 residues. CDR3 sequence reads: CASSQSGSSTGNTIYF.

This chain joins TRBV5-6 and TRBJ2-7; with no DNA, the TCRdb D assignment of TRBD1 cannot be verified. There are 15 residues in the CDR3. In germline, CDR1 is SGHDT, CDR2 YYEEEE. The CDR3 sequence is CASSPGQVYRYEQYF. Variable domain in full (rest from reference TRBV5-6 and TRBJ2-7): DAGVTQSPTHLIKTRGQQVTLRCSPKSGHDTVSWYQQALGQGPQFIFQYYEEEERQRGNFPDRFSGHQFPNYSSELNVNALLLGDSALYLCASSPGQVYRYEQYFGPGTRLTVT.

V usage is TRBV5-4 and J usage is TRBJ2-7; the D call of TRBD1 rests on TCRdb alone, since no DNA is present to check it. CDR1 is SGHNT, CDR2 YYREEE, per germline (reference sequence). This CDR3 is built from 13 residues. This CDR3 is CASSFEGVYEQYF.

The V and J genes are TRBV7-9 and TRBJ2-3; TCRdb outputs TRBD1, but without DNA this stays unchecked. This CDR3 region has 12 residues. Germline V gene data show CDR1 as SEHNR and CDR2 as FQNEAQ (reference sequence). CDR3 amino acids: CASNSGTDTQYF.

The chain carries TRBV6-1 and TRBJ2-1; the TRBD1 assignment by TCRdb is unverifiable without DNA. The germline V gene has CDR1 MNHNS and CDR2 SASEGT. The length of the CDR3 is 15 residues. The CDR3 sequence: CASRAGTRPYNEQFF.

The chain carries TRBV20-1 and TRBJ1-3; TCRdb gives TRBD1 as the D gene, but with no DNA this cannot be confirmed. Germline-derived CDR1 and CDR2 are DFQATT and SNEGSKA (reference sequence). The CDR3 contains 17 residues. CDR3 amino acids: CSARDNPGPGAGNTIYF.

This chain connects TRBV28 to TRBJ1-3; TCRdb calls TRBD1, which cannot be checked without DNA. The CDR3 spans 15 residues. The germline V gene encodes CDR1 MDHEN and CDR2 SYDVKM. The CDR3 region is CASSRSGGSGNTIYF.

V and J are TRBV5-1 and TRBJ1-2; TCRdb designates TRBD1, a call that cannot be tested without DNA. The CDR3 is 13 residues long. Germline V CDR1 and CDR2: SGHRS, YFSETQ. The CDR3 sequence: CASSLEGGYGYTF.

The chain joins TRBV3-1 to TRBJ1-1. The CDR3 is made up of 13 amino acids. Germline values: CDR1 LGHDT, CDR2 YNNKEL (reference sequence). Here the CDR3 reads CASSPGARTVAFF.

The V and J genes are TRBV20-1 and TRBJ2-3. This CDR3 is built from 11 residues. Germline-derived CDR1 and CDR2 are DFQATT and SNEGSKA (reference sequence). The CDR3 sequence is CSATVTDTQYF.

The chain links TRBV12-3 or TRBV12-4 to TRBJ2-1; the TRBD1 assignment by TCRdb is unverifiable without DNA. This CDR3 comprises 15 residues. This CDR3 is CASSSPGRRGNEQFF.

The chain couples TRBV4-1 to TRBJ1-5. The germline CDR1 and CDR2 sequences are MGHRA and YSYEKL. The CDR3 spans 17 residues. CDR3 residues: CASSQVAGISSNQPQHF.

The genes are TRBV7-3 and TRBJ1-5; TCRdb proposes TRBD1, but this gene call is untestable without DNA. The CDR3 runs to 17 residues. Germline-derived CDR1 and CDR2 are SGHTA and FQGTGA. The CDR3 is CASSPDPGRMSNQPQHF.

The V and J genes are TRBV3-1 and TRBJ1-2; TCRdb selects TRBD1, and the lack of DNA leaves this call unchecked. The CDR3 extends over 12 amino acids. The germline V gene has CDR1 LGHDT and CDR2 YNNKEL (reference sequence). This chain's CDR3 is CANSQSGGDYTF.

The CDR3 protein is CASSPLAGGLQETQYF. V is TRBV18 and J is TRBJ2-5; absent DNA, TCRdb's TRBD2 call cannot be checked. The germline V gene encodes CDR1 KGHSH and CDR2 LQKENI. CDR3 length: 16 amino acids.

V is TRBV5-1 and J is TRBJ2-2; the TCRdb D gene call, TRBD1, has no DNA to confirm it. The CDR3 runs 15 residues. CDR1 and CDR2 from the germline V gene are SGHRS and YFSETQ. This CDR3 reads CASSHGTVNTGELFF.

The genes are TRBV7-2 and TRBJ1-4; the TCRdb call, TRBD1, lacks DNA for checking. The CDR3 is 15 residues long. Germline V CDR1 and CDR2: SGHTA, FQGNSA. CDR3 protein: CASSLRGQGNEKLFF.

The V and J genes are TRBV4-3 and TRBJ2-2. Germline V gene data show CDR1 as LGHNA and CDR2 as YSLEER. The CDR3 sequence is 13 residues long. CDR3 protein: CASSQVITGELFF.

V usage is TRBV3-1 and J usage is TRBJ2-7; TCRdb's D gene call, TRBD2, goes unchecked for lack of DNA. CDR3 length equals 16 residues. Germline loops: CDR1 LGHDT, CDR2 YNNKEL (reference sequence). CDR3 sequence: CASSHPRGLRPYEQYF.